This T cell receptor (beta chain) came from a study of T cells in Graves' hyperthyroidism and ophthalmopathy. Overall study results and limits: Among clonotypes expanded in thyroid above 0.001, most were also found in blood.

Amplified regions were TCR beta CDR3 sequences from RNA transcripts. TCR CDR3 regions were first amplified by RT-PCR with HTBI primers. In TCRdb, the multiplex PCR reads were re-called with MiXCR into one record per CDR3 protein. The table includes roughly 700,000 distinct CDR3 sequences, 30% to 40% detected once. Clinical symptoms, serum thyroxine, TRAb, thyroid ultrasound and orbital computed tomography established diagnosis. The germline V gene has CDR1 SGHTA and CDR2 FQGNSA. V was clipped by 3 bases and J by 7 bases, with 9 bases between them. The CDR3 has 12 amino acids. The table lists this clonotype with a few counts. The target antigen is unknown.

The chain joins TRBV7-2 to TRBJ1-2; no clear D gene. Sequencing was done on a sample of blood. The sequence came from a woman aged 40 to 50 with Graves' hyperthyroidism. CDR3 coding DNA: TGTGCCAGCAGCTTTGGATACAGTGGCTACACCTTC. Amino acid sequence: CASSFGYSGYTF.